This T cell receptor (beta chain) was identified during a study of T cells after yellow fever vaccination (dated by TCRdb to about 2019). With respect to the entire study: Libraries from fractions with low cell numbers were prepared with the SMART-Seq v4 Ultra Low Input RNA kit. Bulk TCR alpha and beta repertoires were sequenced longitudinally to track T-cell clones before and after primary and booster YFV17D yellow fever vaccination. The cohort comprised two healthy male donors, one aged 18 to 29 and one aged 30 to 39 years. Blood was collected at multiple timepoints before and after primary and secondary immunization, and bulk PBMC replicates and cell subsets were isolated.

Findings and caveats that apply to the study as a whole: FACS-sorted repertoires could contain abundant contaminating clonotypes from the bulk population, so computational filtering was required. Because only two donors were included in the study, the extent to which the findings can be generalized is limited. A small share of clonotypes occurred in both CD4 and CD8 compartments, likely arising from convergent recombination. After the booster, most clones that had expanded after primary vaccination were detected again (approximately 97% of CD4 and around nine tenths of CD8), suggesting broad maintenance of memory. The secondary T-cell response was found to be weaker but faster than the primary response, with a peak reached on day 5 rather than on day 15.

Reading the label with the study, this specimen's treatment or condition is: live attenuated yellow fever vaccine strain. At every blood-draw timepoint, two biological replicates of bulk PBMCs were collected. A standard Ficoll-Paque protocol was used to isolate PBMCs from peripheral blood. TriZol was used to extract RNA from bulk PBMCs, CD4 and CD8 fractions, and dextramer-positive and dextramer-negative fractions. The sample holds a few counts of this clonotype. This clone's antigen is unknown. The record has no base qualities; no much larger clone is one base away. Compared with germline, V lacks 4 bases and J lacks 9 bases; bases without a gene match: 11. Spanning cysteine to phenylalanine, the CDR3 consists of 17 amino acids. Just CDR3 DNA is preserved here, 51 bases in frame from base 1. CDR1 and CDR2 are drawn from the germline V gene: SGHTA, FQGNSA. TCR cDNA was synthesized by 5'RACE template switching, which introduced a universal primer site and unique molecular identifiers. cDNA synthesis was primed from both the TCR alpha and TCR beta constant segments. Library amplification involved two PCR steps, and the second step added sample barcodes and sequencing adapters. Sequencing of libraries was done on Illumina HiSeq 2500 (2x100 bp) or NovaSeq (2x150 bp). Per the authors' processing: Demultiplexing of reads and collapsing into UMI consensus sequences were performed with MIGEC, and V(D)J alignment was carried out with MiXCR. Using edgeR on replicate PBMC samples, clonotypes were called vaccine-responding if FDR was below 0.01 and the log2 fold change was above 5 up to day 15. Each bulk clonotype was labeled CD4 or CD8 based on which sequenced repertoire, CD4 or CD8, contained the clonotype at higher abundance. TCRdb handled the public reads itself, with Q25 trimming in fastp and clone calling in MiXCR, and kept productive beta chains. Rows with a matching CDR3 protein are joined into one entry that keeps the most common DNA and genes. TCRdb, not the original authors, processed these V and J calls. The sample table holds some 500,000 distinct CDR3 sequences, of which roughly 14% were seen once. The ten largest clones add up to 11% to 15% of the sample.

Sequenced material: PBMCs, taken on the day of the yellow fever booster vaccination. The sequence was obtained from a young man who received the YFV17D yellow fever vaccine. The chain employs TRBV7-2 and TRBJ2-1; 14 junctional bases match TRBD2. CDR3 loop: CASSSETSGRGLGEQFF. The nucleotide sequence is TGTGCCAGCAGCTCCGAGACTAGCGGGAGGGGGTTAGGTGAGCAGTTCTTC.